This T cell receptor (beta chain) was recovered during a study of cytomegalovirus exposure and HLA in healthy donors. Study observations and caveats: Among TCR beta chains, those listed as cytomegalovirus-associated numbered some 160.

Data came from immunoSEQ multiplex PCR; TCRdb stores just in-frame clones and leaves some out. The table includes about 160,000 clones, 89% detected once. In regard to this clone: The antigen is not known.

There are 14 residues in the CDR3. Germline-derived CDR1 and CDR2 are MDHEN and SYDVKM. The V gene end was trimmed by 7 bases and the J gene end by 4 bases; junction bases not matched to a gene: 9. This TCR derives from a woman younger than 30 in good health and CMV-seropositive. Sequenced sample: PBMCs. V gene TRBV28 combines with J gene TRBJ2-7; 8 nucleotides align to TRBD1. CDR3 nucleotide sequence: TGTGCCAGCAATCCTCCGGGACAGGTGTACGAGCAGTACTTC. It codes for CASNPPGQVYEQYF.